The rows below give T cell receptor beta chains drawn from one sample of a study of control samples from healthy donors and cancer patients. The protocol was immunoSEQ multiplex PCR, while the TCRdb copy is restricted to in-frame clones and leaves out a portion. The sample includes roughly 90,000 clones, 85% to 90% of them seen just once. Sequences were obtained from PBMCs. The source is a woman in her forties or fifties with colorectal cancer. The CDR3 runs from the conserved cysteine through the conserved F or W. The order of the fields is clone size, V gene, J gene, D gene, CDR3 DNA, CDR3 protein. A D gene is named only where the DNA matches it firmly. A row's size may be missing; if present it is once, few, many or a size class.

clone_size: .
v_call: TRBV29-1
j_call: TRBJ2-3
d_call: .
cdr3_nt: TGCAGCGTCGCTACCCTCCAGGGATCAGATACGCAGTATTTT
cdr3_aa: CSVATLQGSDTQYF

clone_size: .
v_call: TRBV6-1
j_call: TRBJ1-2
d_call: TRBD1
cdr3_nt: TGTGCCAGCAGTGAGACAGGGTTCTTAATAAATGGCTACACCTTC
cdr3_aa: CASSETGFLINGYTF

clone_size: .
v_call: TRBV19
j_call: TRBJ2-4
d_call: .
cdr3_nt: TGTGCCAGTAGTATGGCGTACAGGACCGACAAAAACATTCAGTACTTC
cdr3_aa: CASSMAYRTDKNIQYF

clone_size: .
v_call: TRBV18
j_call: TRBJ1-2
d_call: .
cdr3_nt: TGTGCCAGCTCACCAGGAGCCGGCAACTATGGCTACACCTTC
cdr3_aa: CASSPGAGNYGYTF

clone_size: .
v_call: TRBV11-3
j_call: TRBJ2-1
d_call: TRBD1
cdr3_nt: TGTGCCAGCAGCTTAGCCTCCGGGACAGGGTCATACAATGAGCAGTTCTTC
cdr3_aa: CASSLASGTGSYNEQFF

clone_size: few
v_call: TRBV18
j_call: TRBJ2-5
d_call: .
cdr3_nt: TGTGCCAGCTCCCCCTACCAAGAGACCCAGTACTTC
cdr3_aa: CASSPYQETQYF

clone_size: .
v_call: TRBV19
j_call: TRBJ1-1
d_call: .
cdr3_nt: TGTGCCAGTAGTAACGGACGGACAATGAACACTGAAGCTTTCTTT
cdr3_aa: CASSNGRTMNTEAFF

clone_size: .
v_call: TRBV27
j_call: TRBJ1-1
d_call: .
cdr3_nt: TGTGCCAGCAGCCCTGAGAGGCCGAACACTGAAGCTTTCTTT
cdr3_aa: CASSPERPNTEAFF

clone_size: .
v_call: TRBV15
j_call: TRBJ1-2
d_call: .
cdr3_nt: TGTGCCACCAGCAGAGATCTTAGGGGGGGCGAAGGCTACACCTTC
cdr3_aa: CATSRDLRGGEGYTF

clone_size: once
v_call: TRBV30
j_call: TRBJ1-1
d_call: .
cdr3_nt: TGTGCCTATCGGACAGTGAACACTGAAGCTTTCTTT
cdr3_aa: CAYRTVNTEAFF

clone_size: .
v_call: TRBV7-2
j_call: TRBJ1-1
d_call: .
cdr3_nt: TGTGCCAGCAGCCAAACACGGGGGAACACTGAAGCTTTCTTT
cdr3_aa: CASSQTRGNTEAFF

clone_size: .
v_call: TRBV9
j_call: TRBJ2-5
d_call: TRBD2
cdr3_nt: TGTGCCAGCAGCGAAAGGATACTAGCGGGGAGGGAGGCCCAGTACTTC
cdr3_aa: CASSERILAGREAQYF

clone_size: once
v_call: TRBV5-1
j_call: TRBJ1-2
d_call: .
cdr3_nt: TGCGCCAGCAGCTTGCAGGGAAATGGCTACACCTTC
cdr3_aa: CASSLQGNGYTF

clone_size: .
v_call: TRBV27
j_call: TRBJ2-6
d_call: .
cdr3_nt: TGTGCCAGCAGGATCTCTGGGGCCAACGTCCTGACTTTC
cdr3_aa: CASRISGANVLTF

clone_size: .
v_call: TRBV3-1/TRBV3-2
j_call: TRBJ2-5
d_call: .
cdr3_nt: TGTGCCAGCAGCCAGGGCACTCAAGAGACCCAGTACTTC
cdr3_aa: CASSQGTQETQYF

clone_size: few
v_call: TRBV6-1
j_call: TRBJ2-5
d_call: .
cdr3_nt: TGTGCCAGCAGTGAAGCATCCGGGTCGGATCAAGAGACCCAGTACTTC
cdr3_aa: CASSEASGSDQETQYF

clone_size: .
v_call: TRBV4-3
j_call: TRBJ2-2
d_call: .
cdr3_nt: TGCGCCAGCAGCCAAGGGAGTCACGGGGAGCTGTTTTTT
cdr3_aa: CASSQGSHGELFF

clone_size: .
v_call: TRBV28
j_call: TRBJ1-2
d_call: TRBD1
cdr3_nt: TGTGCCAGCAGTTTAGTGTACAGGGGGTATGGCTACACCTTC
cdr3_aa: CASSLVYRGYGYTF

clone_size: .
v_call: TRBV27
j_call: TRBJ2-3
d_call: .
cdr3_nt: TGTGCCAGCAGTTTAGGGCAGACCCTGACAGATACGCAGTATTTT
cdr3_aa: CASSLGQTLTDTQYF

clone_size: few
v_call: TRBV3-1/TRBV3-2
j_call: TRBJ1-1
d_call: .
cdr3_nt: TGTGCCAGTACCATAGAGGGCAGGGGGAACACTGAAGCTTTCTTT
cdr3_aa: CASTIEGRGNTEAFF

clone_size: .
v_call: TRBV12-5
j_call: TRBJ2-4
d_call: .
cdr3_nt: TGTGCTAGTGGTTTCCCGGAGGGGGGCGCTCCCAAAAACATTCAGTACTTC
cdr3_aa: CASGFPEGGAPKNIQYF

clone_size: .
v_call: TRBV6-5
j_call: TRBJ1-5
d_call: TRBD1
cdr3_nt: TGTGCCAGCAGTTACTCGGACAGGGATCAGCCCCAGCATTTT
cdr3_aa: CASSYSDRDQPQHF

clone_size: .
v_call: TRBV9
j_call: TRBJ1-2
d_call: .
cdr3_nt: TGTGCCAGCAGCGAGGGGACTCTAACTAGGGGCTACACCTTC
cdr3_aa: CASSEGTLTRGYTF

clone_size: .
v_call: TRBV7-9
j_call: TRBJ2-3
d_call: .
cdr3_nt: TGTGCCAGCAGCTCTTTGGGGGCCGCGGGCACAGATACGCAGTATTTT
cdr3_aa: CASSSLGAAGTDTQYF

clone_size: .
v_call: TRBV7-2
j_call: TRBJ1-2
d_call: TRBD1
cdr3_nt: TGTGCCAGCAGCCTAACTACAGGGGGCGGCTATGGCTACACCTTC
cdr3_aa: CASSLTTGGGYGYTF

clone_size: .
v_call: TRBV18
j_call: TRBJ1-3
d_call: .
cdr3_nt: TGTGCCAGCTCACCGGAGGGGCTTGGAAACACCATATATTTT
cdr3_aa: CASSPEGLGNTIYF

clone_size: .
v_call: TRBV5-1
j_call: TRBJ2-1
d_call: .
cdr3_nt: TGCGCCAGCAGCTTGGATCTTTACAATGAGCAGTTCTTC
cdr3_aa: CASSLDLYNEQFF

clone_size: .
v_call: TRBV4-1
j_call: TRBJ1-2
d_call: .
cdr3_nt: TGCGCCAGCAGCCCCCTACGGGATCCCTCATATGGCTACACCTTC
cdr3_aa: CASSPLRDPSYGYTF

clone_size: .
v_call: TRBV5-1
j_call: TRBJ2-2
d_call: .
cdr3_nt: TGCGCCAGCAGCTTGGGGCTAAACACCGGGGAGCTGTTTTTT
cdr3_aa: CASSLGLNTGELFF

clone_size: .
v_call: TRBV18
j_call: TRBJ1-1
d_call: .
cdr3_nt: TGTGCCAGCTCACCAGGACAGTTGAACACTGAAGCTTTCTTT
cdr3_aa: CASSPGQLNTEAFF

clone_size: .
v_call: TRBV20-1
j_call: TRBJ1-5
d_call: .
cdr3_nt: TGCAGTGCTGGGACGGGGGTGGCCCAGCATTTT
cdr3_aa: CSAGTGVAQHF

clone_size: .
v_call: TRBV29-1
j_call: TRBJ1-1
d_call: .
cdr3_nt: TGCAGCGGTGCGACCGGGGGGACTGAAGCTTTCTTT
cdr3_aa: CSGATGGTEAFF

clone_size: .
v_call: TRBV12-3/TRBV12-4
j_call: TRBJ1-1
d_call: .
cdr3_nt: TGTGCCAGCAGTTATCGGACCAACACTGAAGCTTTCTTT
cdr3_aa: CASSYRTNTEAFF

clone_size: .
v_call: TRBV7-3
j_call: TRBJ2-3
d_call: TRBD2
cdr3_nt: TGTGCCAGCAGCTTAGTGCCTAGCGGGGGAATAGATACGCAGTATTTT
cdr3_aa: CASSLVPSGGIDTQYF

clone_size: .
v_call: TRBV6-2/TRBV6-3
j_call: TRBJ2-2
d_call: TRBD1
cdr3_nt: TGTGCCAGCAGTGGTCGGACAGGGGTCACCGGGGAGCTGTTTTTT
cdr3_aa: CASSGRTGVTGELFF

clone_size: .
v_call: TRBV19
j_call: TRBJ2-6
d_call: .
cdr3_nt: TGTGCCAGTAGGCCTCTTGAAGCTGGGGCCAACGTCCTGACTTTC
cdr3_aa: CASRPLEAGANVLTF

clone_size: once
v_call: TRBV4-1
j_call: TRBJ2-1
d_call: .
cdr3_nt: TGCGCCAGCAGCCAAGTGGTAGGGACTGAGCAGTTCTTC
cdr3_aa: CASSQVVGTEQFF